This T cell receptor (beta chain) appears in the sequencing data of a study of blood T cell repertoires in COVID-19. This clone was seen just once. CDR1 is LGHDT and CDR2 is YNNKEL in the germline V gene (reference sequence). The germline V and J ends were trimmed by 2 bases and 6 bases, with 13 bases remaining between them. The CDR3 has 14 amino acids. The repertoire was sequenced with immunoSEQ multiplex PCR; TCRdb's copy has only in-frame clones and lacks some. The table lists about 220,000 clones, around 84% of them singletons, with about 13% in the top ten. The source is a human donor in a cohort sampled during active COVID-19. The genes are TRBV3-1 (or the pseudogene TRBV3-2) and TRBJ1-2; the D is unclear. Sequencing input: peripheral blood. The CDR3 here is CASSQSIGGNGYTF. The CDR3 coding sequence is TGTGCCAGCAGCCAATCAATCGGAGGGAATGGCTACACCTTC.